One sample yielded the 5 T cell receptor beta chains listed below, sequenced in a study of shared clonotypes between healthy human individuals. Clones were sequenced by immunoSEQ multiplex PCR, and TCRdb holds only the in-frame ones, with some missing. The repertoire includes approximately 2.3 million clones, just over 90% of them detected once, and 0.39% sits in the top ten. The material sequenced was naive CD4+ T cells from PBMCs. The subset: CD45RA+ positively selected. The receptor set was obtained from a man aged 18-30 years in good health. Some clones in this sample may be carry-over from other donors' samples.

The V and J genes are TRBV5-1 and TRBJ2-2; D remains unclear. V gave up 0 bases and J gave up 0 bases, with 9 bases separating them. CDR1 is SGHRS, CDR2 YFSETQ, per germline. The CDR3 runs 16 residues. The CDR3 loop reads CASSLGSKANTGELFF. The DNA of the CDR3 is TGCGCCAGCAGCTTGGGTTCGAAGGCGAACACCGGGGAGCTGTTTTTT.

The CDR3: CASSQAGGSEKLFF. CDR3 DNA: TGCGCCAGCAGCCAAGCAGGGGGGAGTGAAAAACTGTTTTTT. V usage is TRBV4-3 and J usage is TRBJ1-4; TRBD1 agrees at 7 bases. The CDR3 sequence is 14 residues long. CDR1 and CDR2 from the germline V gene are LGHNA and YSLEER. V shed 1 base, J shed 7 bases, and the junction held 3 bases outside the gene matches.

A single count supports this clone. The rearrangement joins TRBV28 to TRBJ1-2, with D tentatively TRBD1 (5 bases). This CDR3 is 14 amino acids long. The ends were cut back, 3 bases at V and 3 bases at J, with 11 bases in the middle. CDR1 MDHEN and CDR2 SYDVKM come from the germline V gene. The CDR3 DNA sequence: TGTGCCAGCAGTTTTCCAGGGAGGTACTATGGCTACACCTTC. Its translation: CASSFPGRYYGYTF.

This sequence joins TRBV19 and TRBJ1-3; D may be TRBD1 (5 bases). CDR3 size: 17 residues. Germline values: CDR1 LNHDA, CDR2 SQIVND (reference sequence). Trimming stripped 4 bases from V and 4 bases from J, with 20 bases between. In nucleotides, the CDR3 is TGTGCCAGTAGTACAACCGGGGCAGGGACGGCAGGAAACACCATATATTTT. Protein sequence: CASSTTGAGTAGNTIYF. Looking up the rest from reference TRBV19 and TRBJ1-3 gives the full variable domain: DGGITQSPKYLFRKEGQNVTLSCEQNLNHDAMYWYRQDPGQGLRLIYYSQIVNDFQKGDIAEGYSVSREKKESFPLTVTSAQKNPTAFYLCASSTTGAGTAGNTIYFGEGSWLTVV.

The rearrangement uses TRBV5-8 and TRBJ2-7; D remains ambiguous. The ends were cut back, 10 bases at V and 3 bases at J, with 14 bases in the middle. CDR3 size: 12 residues. The germline gives CDR1 SGHTS, CDR2 YDEGEE. The CDR3, as DNA: TGTGCCGCGGCAAGCCCGGGCTACGAGCAGTACTTC. Its translation: CAAASPGYEQYF. The full variable domain, completed using reference TRBV5-8 and TRBJ2-7, is EAGVTQSPTHLIKTRGQQATLRCSPISGHTSVYWYQQALGLGLQFLLWYDEGEERNRGNFPPRFSGRQFPNYSSELNVNALELEDSALYLCAAASPGYEQYFGPGTRLTVT.